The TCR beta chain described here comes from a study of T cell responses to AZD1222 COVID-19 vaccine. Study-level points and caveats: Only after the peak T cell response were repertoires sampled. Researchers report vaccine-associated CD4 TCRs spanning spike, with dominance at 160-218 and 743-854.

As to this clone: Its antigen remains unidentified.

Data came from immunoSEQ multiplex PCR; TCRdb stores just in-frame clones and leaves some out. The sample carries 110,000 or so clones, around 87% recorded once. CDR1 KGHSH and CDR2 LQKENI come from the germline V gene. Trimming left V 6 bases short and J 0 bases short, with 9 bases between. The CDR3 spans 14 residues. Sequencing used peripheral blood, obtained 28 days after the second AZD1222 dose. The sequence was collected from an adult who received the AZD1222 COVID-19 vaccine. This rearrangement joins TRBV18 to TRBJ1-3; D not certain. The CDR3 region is CASSPASSGNTIYF. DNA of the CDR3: TGTGCCAGCTCCCCCGCAAGCTCTGGAAACACCATATATTTT.